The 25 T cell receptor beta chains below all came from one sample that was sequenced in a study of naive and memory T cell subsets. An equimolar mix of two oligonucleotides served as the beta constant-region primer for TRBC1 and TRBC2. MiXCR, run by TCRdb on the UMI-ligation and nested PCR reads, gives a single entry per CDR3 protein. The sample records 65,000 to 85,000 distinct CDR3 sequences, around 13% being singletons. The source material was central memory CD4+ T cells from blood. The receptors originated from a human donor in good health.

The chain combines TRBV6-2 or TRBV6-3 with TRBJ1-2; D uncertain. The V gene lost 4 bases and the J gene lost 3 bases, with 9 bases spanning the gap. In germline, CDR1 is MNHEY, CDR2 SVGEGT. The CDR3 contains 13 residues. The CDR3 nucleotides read TGTGCCAGCAGTTCAGACGGATACTATGGCTACACCTTC. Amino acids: CASSSDGYYGYTF.

The CDR3 is CASSRTALVNYEQYF. CDR3 DNA sequence: TGTGCCAGCAGCAGGACGGCACTAGTAAACTACGAGCAGTACTTC. V is TRBV6-2 or TRBV6-3 and J is TRBJ2-7, with a tentative D call TRBD2 (5 bases). The germline V and J ends were trimmed by 6 bases and 3 bases, with 18 bases remaining between them. The CDR3 covers 15 residues. The germline gives CDR1 MNHEY, CDR2 SVGEGT.

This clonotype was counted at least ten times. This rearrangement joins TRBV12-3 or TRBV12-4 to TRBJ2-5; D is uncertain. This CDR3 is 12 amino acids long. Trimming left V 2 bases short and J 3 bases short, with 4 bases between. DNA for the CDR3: TGTGCCAGCAGTTTAACAAAAGAGACCCAGTACTTC. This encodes CASSLTKETQYF.

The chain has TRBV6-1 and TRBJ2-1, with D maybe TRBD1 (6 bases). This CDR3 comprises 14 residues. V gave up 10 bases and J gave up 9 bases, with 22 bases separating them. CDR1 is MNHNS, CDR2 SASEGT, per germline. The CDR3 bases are TGTGCCACACACCGGGACAACCTCGACCCTGAGCAGTTCTTC. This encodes CATHRDNLDPEQFF.

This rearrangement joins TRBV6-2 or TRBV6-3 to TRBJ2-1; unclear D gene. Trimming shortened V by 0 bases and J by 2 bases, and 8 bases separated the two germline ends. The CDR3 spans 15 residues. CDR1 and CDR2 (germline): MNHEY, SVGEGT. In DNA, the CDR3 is TGTGCCAGCAGTTACTCGAGCGCTCCCTACAATGAGCAGTTCTTC. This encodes CASSYSSAPYNEQFF.

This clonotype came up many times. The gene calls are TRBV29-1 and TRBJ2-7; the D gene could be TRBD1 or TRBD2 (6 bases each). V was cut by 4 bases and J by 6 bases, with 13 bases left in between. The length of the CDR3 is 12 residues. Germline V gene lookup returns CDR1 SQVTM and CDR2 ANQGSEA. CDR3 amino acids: CSVVRGAAEQYF. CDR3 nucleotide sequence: TGCAGCGTTGTAAGGGGGGCAGCCGAGCAGTACTTC.

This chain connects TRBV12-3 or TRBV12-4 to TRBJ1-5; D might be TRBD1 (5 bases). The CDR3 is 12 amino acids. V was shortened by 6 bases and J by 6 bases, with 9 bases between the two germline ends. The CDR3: CASSQGPQPQHF. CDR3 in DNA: TGTGCCAGCAGCCAGGGACCTCAGCCCCAGCATTTT.

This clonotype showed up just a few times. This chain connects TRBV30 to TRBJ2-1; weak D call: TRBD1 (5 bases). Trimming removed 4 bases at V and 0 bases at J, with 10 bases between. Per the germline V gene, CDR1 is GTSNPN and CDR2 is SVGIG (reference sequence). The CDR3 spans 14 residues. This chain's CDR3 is CAWTRQISYNEQFF. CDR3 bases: TGTGCCTGGACAAGACAGATCTCCTACAATGAGCAGTTCTTC.

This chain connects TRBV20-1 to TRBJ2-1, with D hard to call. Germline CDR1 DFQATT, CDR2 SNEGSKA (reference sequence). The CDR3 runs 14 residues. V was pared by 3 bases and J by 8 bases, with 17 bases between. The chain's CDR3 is CSASDPTPSDEQFF. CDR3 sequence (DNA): TGCAGTGCTAGTGACCCAACTCCCTCCGATGAGCAGTTCTTC.

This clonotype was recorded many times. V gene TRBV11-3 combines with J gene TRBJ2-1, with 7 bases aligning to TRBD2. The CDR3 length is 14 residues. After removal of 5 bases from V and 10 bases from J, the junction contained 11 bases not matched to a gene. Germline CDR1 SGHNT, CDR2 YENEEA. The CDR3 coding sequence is TGTGCCAGCAGCCTAACGGGGGACTATCCAGAGCAGTTCTTC. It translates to CASSLTGDYPEQFF.

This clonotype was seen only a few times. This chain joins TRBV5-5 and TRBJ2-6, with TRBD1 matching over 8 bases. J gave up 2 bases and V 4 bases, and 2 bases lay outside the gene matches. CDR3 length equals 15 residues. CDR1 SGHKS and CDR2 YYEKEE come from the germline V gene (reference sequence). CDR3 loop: CASSPDRAGANVLTF. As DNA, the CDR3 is TGTGCCAGCAGCCCGGACAGGGCTGGGGCCAACGTCCTGACTTTC.

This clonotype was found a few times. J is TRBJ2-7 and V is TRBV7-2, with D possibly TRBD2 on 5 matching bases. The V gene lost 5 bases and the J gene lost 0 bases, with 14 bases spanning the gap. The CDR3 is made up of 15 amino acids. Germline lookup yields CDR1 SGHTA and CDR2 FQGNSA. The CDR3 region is CASSLGPDYSYEQYF. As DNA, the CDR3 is TGTGCCAGCAGCCTGGGCCCAGACTACTCCTACGAGCAGTACTTC. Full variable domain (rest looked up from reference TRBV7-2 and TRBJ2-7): GAGVSQSPSNKVTEKGKDVELRCDPISGHTALYWYRQSLGQGLEFLIYFQGNSAPDKSGLPSDRFSAERTGGSVSTLTIQRTQQEDSAVYLCASSLGPDYSYEQYFGPGTRLTVT.

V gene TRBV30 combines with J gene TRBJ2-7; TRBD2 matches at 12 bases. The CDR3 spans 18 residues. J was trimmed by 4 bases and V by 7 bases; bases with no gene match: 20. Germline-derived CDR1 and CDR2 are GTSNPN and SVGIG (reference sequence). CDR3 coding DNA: TGTGCCTTCCTACCCGTGGGGCTAGCGGGAGGGTATCCTTACGAGCAGTACTTC. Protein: CAFLPVGLAGGYPYEQYF.

The CDR3 is CASKNNRGYEQYF. The CDR3 DNA follows: TGTGCCAGCAAAAACAACAGGGGGTACGAGCAGTACTTC. The chain carries TRBV11-2 and TRBJ2-7, with 8 bases identical to TRBD1. The ends lost 7 bases at V and 4 bases at J; junction bases unmatched: 6. The CDR3 sequence is 13 residues long. The germline V gene has CDR1 SGHAT and CDR2 FQNNGV.

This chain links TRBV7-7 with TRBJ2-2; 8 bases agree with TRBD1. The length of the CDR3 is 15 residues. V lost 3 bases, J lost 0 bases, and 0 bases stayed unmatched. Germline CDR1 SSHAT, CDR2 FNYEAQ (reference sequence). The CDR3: CASSLTGANTGELFF. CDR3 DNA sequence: TGTGCCAGCAGCTTGACAGGGGCGAACACCGGGGAGCTGTTTTTT.

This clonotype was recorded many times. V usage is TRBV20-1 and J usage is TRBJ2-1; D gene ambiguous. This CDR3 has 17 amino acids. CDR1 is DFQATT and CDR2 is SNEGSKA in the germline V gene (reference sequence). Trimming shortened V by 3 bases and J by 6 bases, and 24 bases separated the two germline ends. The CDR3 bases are TGCAGTGCTAGTCTCTTCGAGCTATATCACCCCCTCAATGAGCAGTTCTTC. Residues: CSASLFELYHPLNEQFF.

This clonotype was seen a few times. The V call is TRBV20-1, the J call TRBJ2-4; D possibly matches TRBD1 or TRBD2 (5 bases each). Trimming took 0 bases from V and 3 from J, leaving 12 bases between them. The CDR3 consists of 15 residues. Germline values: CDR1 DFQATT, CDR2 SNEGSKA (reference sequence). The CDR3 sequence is CSARDVGGGKNIQYF. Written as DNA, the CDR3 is TGCAGTGCTAGAGATGTGGGTGGGGGCAAAAACATTCAGTACTTC.

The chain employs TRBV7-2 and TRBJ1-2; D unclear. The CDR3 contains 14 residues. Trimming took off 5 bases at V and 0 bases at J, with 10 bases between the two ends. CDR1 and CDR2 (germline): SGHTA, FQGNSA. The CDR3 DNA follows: TGTGCCAGCAGCCCTCTCTTTGCTAACTATGGCTACACCTTC. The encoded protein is CASSPLFANYGYTF.

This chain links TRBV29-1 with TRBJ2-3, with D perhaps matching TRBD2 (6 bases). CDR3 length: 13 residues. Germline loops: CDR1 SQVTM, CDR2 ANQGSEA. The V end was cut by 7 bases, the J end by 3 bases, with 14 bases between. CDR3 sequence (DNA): TGCAGCGGGCGGGCGGGAAAGACAGATACGCAGTATTTT. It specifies CSGRAGKTDTQYF.

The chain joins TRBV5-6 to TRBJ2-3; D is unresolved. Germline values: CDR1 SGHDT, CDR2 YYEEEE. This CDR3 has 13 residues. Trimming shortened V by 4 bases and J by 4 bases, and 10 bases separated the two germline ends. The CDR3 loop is CASSRASADTQYF. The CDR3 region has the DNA TGTGCCAGCAGCCGAGCGTCCGCAGATACGCAGTATTTT.

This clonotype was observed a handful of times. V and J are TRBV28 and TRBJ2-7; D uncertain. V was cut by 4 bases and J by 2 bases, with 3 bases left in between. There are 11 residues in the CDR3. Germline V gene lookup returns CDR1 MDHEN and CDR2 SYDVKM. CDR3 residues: CASSSPYEQYF. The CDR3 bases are TGTGCCAGCAGTTCCCCCTACGAGCAGTACTTC.

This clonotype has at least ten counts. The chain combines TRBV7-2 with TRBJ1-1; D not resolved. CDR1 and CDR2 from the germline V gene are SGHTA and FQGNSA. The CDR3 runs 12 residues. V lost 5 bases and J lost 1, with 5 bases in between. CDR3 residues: CASSTQNTEAFF. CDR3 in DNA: TGTGCCAGCAGCACGCAGAACACTGAAGCTTTCTTT. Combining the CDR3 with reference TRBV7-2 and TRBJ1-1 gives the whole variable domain GAGVSQSPSNKVTEKGKDVELRCDPISGHTALYWYRQSLGQGLEFLIYFQGNSAPDKSGLPSDRFSAERTGGSVSTLTIQRTQQEDSAVYLCASSTQNTEAFFGQGTRLTVV.

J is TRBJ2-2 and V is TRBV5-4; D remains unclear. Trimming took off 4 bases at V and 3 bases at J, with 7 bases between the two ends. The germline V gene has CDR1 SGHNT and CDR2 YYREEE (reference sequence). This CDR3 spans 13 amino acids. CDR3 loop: CASSQAHTGELFF. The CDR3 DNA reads TGTGCCAGCAGCCAGGCCCACACCGGGGAGCTGTTTTTT.

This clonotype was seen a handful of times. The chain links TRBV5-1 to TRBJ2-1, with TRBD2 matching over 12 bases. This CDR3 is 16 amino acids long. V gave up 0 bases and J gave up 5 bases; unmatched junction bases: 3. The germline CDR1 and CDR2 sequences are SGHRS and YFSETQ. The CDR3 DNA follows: TGCGCCAGCAGCTTGGCTAGCGGGAGGGCCAACAATGAGCAGTTCTTC. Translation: CASSLASGRANNEQFF.

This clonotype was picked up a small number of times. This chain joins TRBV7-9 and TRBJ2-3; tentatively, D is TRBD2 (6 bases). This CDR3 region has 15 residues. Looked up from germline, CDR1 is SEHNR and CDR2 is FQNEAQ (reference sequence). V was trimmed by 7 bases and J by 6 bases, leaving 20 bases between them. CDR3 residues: CASTPGRGSADTQYF. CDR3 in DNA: TGTGCCAGCACCCCCGGGCGGGGTTCCGCCGATACGCAGTATTTT.